The rows below give T cell receptor beta chains drawn from one sample of a study of technical replicates of blood from a handful of donors. Only in-frame clones appear in the TCRdb table, and some are missing; sequencing was by immunoSEQ multiplex PCR. The sample has just over 80,000 clones; around 94% are singletons. The sequencing sample was made of T cells isolated from PBMCs. The source is a human donor in good health. CDR3s include the opening cysteine and the closing phenylalanine or tryptophan.

v_gene,j_gene,CDR3aa
TRBV5-4,TRBJ1-3,CASSVTGGPNTIYF
TRBV5-1,TRBJ2-5,CASRTRGGETQYF
TRBV2,TRBJ1-3,CASSDGNTIYF
TRBV7-9,TRBJ2-3,CASSRGTSSSDTQYF
TRBV14,TRBJ1-2,CASSPTGGKAGYGYTF
TRBV28,TRBJ1-5,CASTSIPFAQHF
TRBV5-4,TRBJ2-7,CASSLGQGAYEQYF
TRBV5-4,TRBJ2-1,CASSLGPSGRAGEQFF
TRBV6-5,TRBJ1-5,CASRRFGTNQPQHF
TRBV30,TRBJ2-5,CAWNRDRGSETQYF
TRBV6-5,TRBJ2-7,CAIQTGTYEQYF
TRBV29-1,TRBJ2-7,CSASGGDSYEQYF
TRBV6-4,TRBJ2-1,CASSDGQPNEQFF
TRBV27,TRBJ2-1,CASSPIAGGLNEQFF